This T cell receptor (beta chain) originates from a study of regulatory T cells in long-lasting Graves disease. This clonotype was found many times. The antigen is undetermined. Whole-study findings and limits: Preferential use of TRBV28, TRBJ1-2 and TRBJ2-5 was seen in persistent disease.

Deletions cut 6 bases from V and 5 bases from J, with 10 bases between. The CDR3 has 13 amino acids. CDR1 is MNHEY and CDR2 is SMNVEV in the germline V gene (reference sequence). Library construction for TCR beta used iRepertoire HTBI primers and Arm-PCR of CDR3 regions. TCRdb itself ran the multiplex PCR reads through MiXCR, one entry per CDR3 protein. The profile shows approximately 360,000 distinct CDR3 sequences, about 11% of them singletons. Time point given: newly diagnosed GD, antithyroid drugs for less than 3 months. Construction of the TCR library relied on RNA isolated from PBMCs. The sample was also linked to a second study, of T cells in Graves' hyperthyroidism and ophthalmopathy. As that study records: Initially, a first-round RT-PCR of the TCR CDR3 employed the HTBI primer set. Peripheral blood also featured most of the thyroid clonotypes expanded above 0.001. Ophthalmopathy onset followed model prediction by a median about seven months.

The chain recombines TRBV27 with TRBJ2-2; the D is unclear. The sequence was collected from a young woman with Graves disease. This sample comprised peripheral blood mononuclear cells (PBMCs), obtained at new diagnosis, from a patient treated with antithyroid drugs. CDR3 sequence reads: CASSTRVTGELFF. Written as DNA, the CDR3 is TGTGCCAGCAGCACAAGGGTAACCGGGGAGCTGTTTTTT.